The text below deals with one T cell receptor beta chain. Germline V CDR1 and CDR2: MNHEY, SMNVEV (reference sequence). The CDR3 sequence is 13 residues long. V lost 5 bases, J lost 9 bases, and 11 bases lay in between. This sample is drawn from a study of blood T cell repertoires in COVID-19. Sequenced by immunoSEQ multiplex PCR; TCRdb stores in-frame clones only, minus some. The data hold about 98,000 clones, with around 76% observed a single time. J is TRBJ1-6 and V is TRBV27; the D gene is possibly TRBD1 (6 bases). The origin of this receptor is a man older than 75 with acute or convalescent COVID-19. Specimen: peripheral blood. CDR3 sequence reads: CASSPRTVSPLHF. Here the CDR3 DNA reads TGTGCCAGCAGTCCGCGGACAGTTTCACCCCTCCACTTT.